The present T cell receptor beta chain was sequenced within a study of T cell repertoires in cytomegalovirus infection. At the level of the study: Signatures in public TCR beta sequences pointed to both CMV infection and matching HLA type.

CDR1 and CDR2 from the germline V gene are SGHTA and FQGNSA. The CDR3 is made up of 16 amino acids. The J segment lost 1 base and the V segment lost 4 bases, leaving 6 bases of the junction unmatched. This clonotype has at least ten counts. TCRdb passed the reads through MiXCR, listing each CDR3 protein once. The sample includes approximately 700,000 distinct CDR3 sequences, 35% to 40% of them seen just once. This clonotype was obtained from a human donor in good health (CMV status not recorded). Some clones in this sample may be carry-over from other donors' samples. The specimen sequenced was PBMCs. The V and J genes are TRBV7-2 and TRBJ2-1; 8 bases are shared with TRBD2. CDR3 sequence (DNA): TGTGCCAGCAGCTCCCTGAGCGGGGGATCCTACAATGAGCAGTTCTTC. Translating it yields CASSSLSGGSYNEQFF.